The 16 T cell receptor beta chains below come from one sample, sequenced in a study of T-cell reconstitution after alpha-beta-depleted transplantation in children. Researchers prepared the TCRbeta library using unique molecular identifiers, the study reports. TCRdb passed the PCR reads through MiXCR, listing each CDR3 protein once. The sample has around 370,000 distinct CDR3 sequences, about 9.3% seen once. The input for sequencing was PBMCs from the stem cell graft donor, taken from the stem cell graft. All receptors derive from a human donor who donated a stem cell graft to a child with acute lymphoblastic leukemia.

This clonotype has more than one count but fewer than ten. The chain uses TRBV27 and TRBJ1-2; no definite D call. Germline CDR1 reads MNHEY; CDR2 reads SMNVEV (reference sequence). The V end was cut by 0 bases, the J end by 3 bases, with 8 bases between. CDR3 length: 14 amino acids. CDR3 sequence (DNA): TGTGCCAGCAGTTTATCAGGCAGCTACTATGGCTACACCTTC. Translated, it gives CASSLSGSYYGYTF.

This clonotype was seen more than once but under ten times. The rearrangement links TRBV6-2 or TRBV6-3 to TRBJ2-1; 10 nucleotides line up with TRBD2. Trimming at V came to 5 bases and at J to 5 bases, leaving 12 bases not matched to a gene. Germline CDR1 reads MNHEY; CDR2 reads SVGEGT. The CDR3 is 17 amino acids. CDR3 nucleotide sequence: TGTGCCAGCAGTGACCCCGGGACTAGCGCGTTTCACAATGAGCAGTTCTTC. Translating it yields CASSDPGTSAFHNEQFF.

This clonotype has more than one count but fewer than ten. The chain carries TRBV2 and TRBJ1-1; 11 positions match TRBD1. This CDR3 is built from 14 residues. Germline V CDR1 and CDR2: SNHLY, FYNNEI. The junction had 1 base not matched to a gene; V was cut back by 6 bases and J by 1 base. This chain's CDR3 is CASRGQGENTEAFF. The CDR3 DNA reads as TGTGCCAGCAGGGGACAGGGGGAGAACACTGAAGCTTTCTTT.

Here the CDR3 reads CASSSQPDRANVLTF. CDR3 nucleotides: TGTGCCAGCAGTTCGCAACCCGACAGAGCCAACGTCCTGACTTTC. The chain carries TRBV6-2 or TRBV6-3 and TRBJ2-6, with TRBD1 as a possible D gene (5 bases). V shed 4 bases and J shed 7 bases, with 14 bases lying between them. The CDR3 is 15 amino acids. Germline V CDR1 and CDR2: MNHEY, SVGEGT.

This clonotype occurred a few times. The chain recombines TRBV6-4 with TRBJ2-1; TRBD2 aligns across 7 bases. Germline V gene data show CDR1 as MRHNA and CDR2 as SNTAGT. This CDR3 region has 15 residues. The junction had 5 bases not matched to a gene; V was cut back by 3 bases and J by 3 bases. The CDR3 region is CASSDAGAGYNEQFF. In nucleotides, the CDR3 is TGTGCCAGCAGTGATGCGGGAGCAGGCTACAATGAGCAGTTCTTC.

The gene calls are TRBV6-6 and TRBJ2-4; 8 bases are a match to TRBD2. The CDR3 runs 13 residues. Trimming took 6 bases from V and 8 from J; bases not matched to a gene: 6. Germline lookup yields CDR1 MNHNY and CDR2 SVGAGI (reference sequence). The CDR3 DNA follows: TGTGCCAGCAGCCACCGGGGGGGGGACATTCAGTACTTC. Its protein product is CASSHRGGDIQYF.

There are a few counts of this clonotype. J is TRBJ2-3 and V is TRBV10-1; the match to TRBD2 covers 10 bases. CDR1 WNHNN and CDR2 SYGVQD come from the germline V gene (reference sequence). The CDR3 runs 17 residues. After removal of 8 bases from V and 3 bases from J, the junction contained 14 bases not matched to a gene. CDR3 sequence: CASPRNTSGDGTDTQYF. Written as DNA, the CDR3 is TGCGCCAGCCCGCGTAATACTAGCGGGGATGGGACAGATACGCAGTATTTT.

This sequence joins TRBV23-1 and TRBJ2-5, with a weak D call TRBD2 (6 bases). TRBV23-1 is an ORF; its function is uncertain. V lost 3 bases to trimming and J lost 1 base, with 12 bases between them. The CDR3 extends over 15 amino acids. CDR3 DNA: TGCGCCAGCAGTCAGGATTGGAGGGGCCAAGAGACCCAGTACTTC. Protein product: CASSQDWRGQETQYF.

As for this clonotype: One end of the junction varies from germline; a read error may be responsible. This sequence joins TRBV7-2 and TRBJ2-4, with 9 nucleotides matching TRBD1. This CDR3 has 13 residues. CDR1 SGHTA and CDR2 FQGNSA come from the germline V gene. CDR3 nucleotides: TGTGCCAACAGCCAGGGACAGGGAAACATTCAGTACTTC. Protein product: CANSQGQGNIQYF.

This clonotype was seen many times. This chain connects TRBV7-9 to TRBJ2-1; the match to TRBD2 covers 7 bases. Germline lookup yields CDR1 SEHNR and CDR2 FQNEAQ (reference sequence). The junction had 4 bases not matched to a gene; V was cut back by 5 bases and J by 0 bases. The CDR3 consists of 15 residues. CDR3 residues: CASSGGRASYNEQFF. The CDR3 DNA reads TGTGCCAGCAGCGGGGGGAGGGCCTCCTACAATGAGCAGTTCTTC.

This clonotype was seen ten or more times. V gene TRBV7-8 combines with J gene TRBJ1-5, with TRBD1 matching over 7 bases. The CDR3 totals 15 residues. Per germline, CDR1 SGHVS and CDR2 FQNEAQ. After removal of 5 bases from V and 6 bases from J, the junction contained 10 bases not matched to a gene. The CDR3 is CASSPTGSIVQPQHF. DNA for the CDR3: TGTGCCAGCAGCCCGACAGGGAGTATAGTTCAGCCCCAGCATTTT.

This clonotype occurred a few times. CDR3 bases: TGTGCCACCCACGGCTCCTACACAGATACGCAGTATTTT. This gives the protein CATHGSYTDTQYF. The rearrangement joins TRBV27 to TRBJ2-3; D is undetermined. Germline-derived CDR1 and CDR2 are MNHEY and SMNVEV (reference sequence). V lost 10 bases and J lost 2, with 13 bases in between. The CDR3 spans 13 residues.

The CDR3 DNA sequence: TGTGCCAGCAGTCAACAGGGGGCAGAGACCCAGTACTTC. It codes for CASSQQGAETQYF. The chain employs TRBV6-2 or TRBV6-3 and TRBJ2-5, with 9 bases aligning to TRBD1. V dropped 5 bases and J dropped 4; count of bases not matched to a gene: 2. The CDR3 is 13 amino acids. The germline V gene has CDR1 MNHEY and CDR2 SVGEGT.

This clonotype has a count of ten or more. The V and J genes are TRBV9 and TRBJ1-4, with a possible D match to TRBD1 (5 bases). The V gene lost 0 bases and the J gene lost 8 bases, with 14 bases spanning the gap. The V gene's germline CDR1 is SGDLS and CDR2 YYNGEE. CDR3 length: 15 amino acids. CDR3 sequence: CASSVVGASGEKLFF. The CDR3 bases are TGTGCCAGCAGCGTAGTAGGGGCATCGGGAGAAAAACTGTTTTTT.

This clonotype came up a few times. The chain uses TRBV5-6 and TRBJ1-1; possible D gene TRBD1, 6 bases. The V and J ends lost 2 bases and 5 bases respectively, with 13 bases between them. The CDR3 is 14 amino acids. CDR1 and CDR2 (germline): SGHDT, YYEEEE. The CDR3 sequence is CASSFQGSWTEAFF. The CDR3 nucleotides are TGTGCCAGCAGCTTCCAGGGGTCGTGGACTGAAGCTTTCTTT.

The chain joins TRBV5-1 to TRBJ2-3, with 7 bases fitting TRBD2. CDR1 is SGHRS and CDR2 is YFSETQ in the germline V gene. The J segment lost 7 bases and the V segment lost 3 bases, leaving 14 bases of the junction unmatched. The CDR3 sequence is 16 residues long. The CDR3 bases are TGCGCCAGCAGCTCTTCGGGGGGAGGGGCGCGGAATACGCAGTATTTT. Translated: CASSSSGGGARNTQYF.